Below are 3 T cell receptor beta chains sequenced from a single sample in a study of CD8 T cells in Susac syndrome (dated by TCRdb to the late 2010s). To prepare the library, the immunoSEQ multiplex PCR assay was applied. RNA was extracted using the RNeasy kit, and about 0.5 to 1 ug of the RNA was reverse transcribed with random hexamers. TCRdb handled the public reads itself, with Q25 trimming in fastp and clone calling in MiXCR, and kept productive beta chains. Duplicate CDR3 protein sequences are folded into a single record with the most common DNA and genes. The sample has about 200,000 distinct CDR3 sequences on record, roughly 94% of them singletons. The ten largest clones capture less than 0.11% of the sample. The sample consisted of CD4+ T cells from PBMCs. The receptors stem from a human donor in good health.

The gene calls are TRBV11-3 and TRBJ2-1; 14 bases are a match to TRBD2. Unmatched junction bases numbered 8, after V lost 6 bases and J lost 10 bases. Germline V gene data show CDR1 as SGHNT and CDR2 as YENEEA. The CDR3 totals 15 residues. CDR3 DNA sequence: TGTGCCAGCAGTTTCGGACTAGCGGGGGGAACGGAGCAGTTCTTC. Translated, it gives CASSFGLAGGTEQFF.

The chain has TRBV7-3 and TRBJ2-3; D tentatively fits TRBD1 or TRBD2 (5 bases each). Per the germline V gene, CDR1 is SGHTA and CDR2 is FQGTGA. V dropped 5 bases and J dropped 2 bases, with 11 bases sitting between them. The CDR3 has 14 amino acids. The CDR3, as DNA: TGTGCCAGCAGCATCGGGACGGCCACAGATACGCAGTATTTT. Its translation: CASSIGTATDTQYF.

V usage is TRBV4-1 and J usage is TRBJ1-1; D is perhaps TRBD1 (5 bases). From germline, CDR1 is MGHRA and CDR2 YSYEKL. The CDR3 totals 13 residues. With 4 bases removed from V and 7 bases from J, the gap between germline ends came to 13 bases. CDR3 sequence reads: CASSLTGYFEAFF. CDR3 DNA sequence: TGCGCCAGCAGCCTCACAGGATATTTTGAAGCTTTCTTT.